Sequencing of this T cell receptor (beta chain) was carried out in a study of blood T cell repertoires in COVID-19 (dated by TCRdb to 2020 to 2022). The study in broad terms: Samples covering the acute and convalescent phases of COVID-19 were provided by collaborators in the United States, Italy and Spain. The prospective study material was composed of cDNA or gDNA derived from T cells, B-cell-depleted T cells, or PBMCs. Deeply sampled blood TCRbeta repertoires from subjects exposed to, actively infected with, or recovered from COVID-19 were included in the dataset. The repertoires were released in a freely available public database intended as a resource for research on the immune response to SARS-CoV-2. The samples were drawn from the first 160 participants of the ongoing ImmuneRACE study and from 1,200 or so subjects provided by 6 global collaborators. Sample metadata almost always included a de-identified subject ID, COVID-19 status, age in years and sex. Where available, HLA class I and class II types were obtained from metadata supplied by the sample provider rather than from assay-based typing. Study-wide findings and limitations: Clinical and demographic metadata were provided uncurated, with the amount varying by source and participant.

As concerns this clone: It lacks a known antigen. Base qualities are missing; no much larger clone stands one base away.

At the junction V is shortened by 6 bases and J by 4 bases; bases outside the gene matches: 8. CDR1 and CDR2 (MNHEY, SVGEGT) derive from the germline V gene. The CDR3 runs 15 amino acids, cysteine and phenylalanine included. Only the CDR3 portion is preserved as DNA: 45 bases, with reading frame beginning at the first base. The immunoSEQ Assay, a bias-controlled multiplex PCR, was used to amplify TCRbeta CDR3 regions from genomic DNA. In the source study's methods: The number of nucleated cells in each sample was estimated by amplification of reference gene primers within the assay. Sequence reads were collapsed and filtered to measure the absolute abundance of every unique TCRbeta CDR3 rearrangement. For each sample, productive Simpson clonality was calculated by taking the square root of Simpson's diversity index across productive rearrangements. In its TCRdb copy, this immuneACCESS table keeps in-frame sequences only and misses some clones. Where compared with another copy, unresolved V genes explain less than half of these, and the others have no known cause. The V and J calls and the clone size are those of that table, but D and trimming were determined from the DNA. This sample holds around 230,000 clones; approximately 86% were observed only once. The ten largest clones capture 6% to 9% of the sample.

A second Seattle source provided samples from volunteer blood donors who had recovered from COVID-19. The collaborating institutions used their own protocols to collect whole blood in K2EDTA tubes. For TCRbeta analysis, collaborators shipped samples as frozen whole blood, isolated PBMCs, or DNA extracted from either of those sample types. The sequence joins TRBV6-2 or TRBV6-3 to TRBJ2-3; 9 junctional bases match TRBD2. The source of this sequence is a man in his 60s who had recovered from COVID-19. The specimen was peripheral blood. The nucleotide sequence is TGTGCCAGCAGCCGAGCGGGGGGAGGGGCAGATACGCAGTATTTT. Translated, it gives CASSRAGGGADTQYF.